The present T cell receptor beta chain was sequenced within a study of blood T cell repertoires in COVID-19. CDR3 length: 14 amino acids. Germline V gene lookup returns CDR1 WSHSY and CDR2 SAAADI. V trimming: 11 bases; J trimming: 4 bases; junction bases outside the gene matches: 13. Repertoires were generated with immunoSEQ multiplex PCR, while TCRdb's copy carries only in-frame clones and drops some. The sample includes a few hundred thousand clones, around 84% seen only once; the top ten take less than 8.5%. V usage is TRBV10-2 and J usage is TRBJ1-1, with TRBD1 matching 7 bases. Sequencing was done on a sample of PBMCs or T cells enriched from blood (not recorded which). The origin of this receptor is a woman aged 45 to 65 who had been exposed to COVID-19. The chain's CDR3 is CAVAAQGFGTEAFF. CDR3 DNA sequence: TGCGCCGTCGCCGCACAGGGGTTTGGCACTGAAGCTTTCTTT.